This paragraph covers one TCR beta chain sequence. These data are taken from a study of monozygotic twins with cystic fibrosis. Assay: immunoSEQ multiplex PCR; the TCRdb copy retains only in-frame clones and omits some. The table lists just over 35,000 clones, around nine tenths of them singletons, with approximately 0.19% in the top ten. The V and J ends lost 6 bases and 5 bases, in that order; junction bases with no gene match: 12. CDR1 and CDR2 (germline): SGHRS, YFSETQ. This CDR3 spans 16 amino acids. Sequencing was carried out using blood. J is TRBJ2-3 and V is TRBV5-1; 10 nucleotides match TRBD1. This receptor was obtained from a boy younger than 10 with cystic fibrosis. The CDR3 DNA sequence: TGCGCCAGCACTCAAGAGGGGACAGGGGTAGGAGATACGCAGTATTTT. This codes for CASTQEGTGVGDTQYF.